These 10 T cell receptor beta chains were all obtained from the same sample, sequenced in a study of regulatory T cells in long-lasting Graves disease. CDR3-region Arm-PCR and iRepertoire HTBI primers produced the TCR beta libraries. TCRdb independently ran MiXCR on the multiplex PCR reads; one entry per CDR3 protein. The table records about 400,000 distinct CDR3 sequences, around 21% of them present only once. Time point here: persistent/refractory GD, antithyroid drugs over 5 years with positive TRAb. Preparation of the TCR library used RNA extracted from PBMCs. The material was peripheral blood mononuclear cells (PBMCs), obtained when the disease was refractory, from a patient treated with antithyroid drugs. All receptors derive from a female donor with Graves disease.

This clonotype was detected only a few times. The chain uses TRBV6-2 or TRBV6-3 and TRBJ2-5; 7 bases are a match to TRBD1. This CDR3 spans 15 amino acids. Germline assignment: CDR1 MNHEY and CDR2 SVGEGT. Losses at the gene ends were 6 bases for V and 5 bases for J; bases not matched to a gene: 12. The CDR3 loop is CASSEGQLMGETQYF. In DNA, the CDR3 is TGTGCCAGCAGCGAGGGACAGCTGATGGGGGAGACCCAGTACTTC.

J is TRBJ1-2 and V is TRBV7-2; TRBD1 matches 9 bases. The V and J ends lost 1 base and 5 bases, in that order; junction bases with no gene match: 14. The germline V gene encodes CDR1 SGHTA and CDR2 FQGNSA. The CDR3 consists of 18 residues. DNA of the CDR3: TGTGCCAGCAGCTTAGTAGAACAGGGGGCCCGGTCTGGATATGGCTACACCTTC. It codes for CASSLVEQGARSGYGYTF.

The chain is built from TRBV6-4 and TRBJ1-1; 7 bases are shared with TRBD1. The trim removed 11 bases at V and 7 bases at J, leaving 16 bases unmatched. The CDR3 is made up of 14 amino acids. The germline gives CDR1 MRHNA, CDR2 SNTAGT. The CDR3 loop is CASKKRQGWIEAFF. The DNA for the CDR3 is TGTGCCTCAAAGAAAAGACAGGGATGGATTGAAGCTTTCTTT.

The chain couples TRBV7-9 to TRBJ2-7; no firm D call. CDR3 length: 15 amino acids. V was cut by 7 bases and J by 2 bases, with 18 bases left in between. Germline lookup yields CDR1 SEHNR and CDR2 FQNEAQ (reference sequence). The CDR3 sequence is CASTLDNPTTYEQYF. The CDR3 region has the DNA TGTGCCAGCACCCTTGACAACCCAACGACCTACGAGCAGTACTTC. The full variable domain, completed using reference TRBV7-9 and TRBJ2-7, is DTGVSQNPRHKITKRGQNVTFRCDPISEHNRLYWYRQTLGQGPEFLTYFQNEAQLEKSRLLSDRFSAERPKGSFSTLEIQRTEQGDSAMYLCASTLDNPTTYEQYFGPGTRLTVT.

The V call is TRBV9, the J call TRBJ1-1, with 9 bases that match TRBD1. V shed 0 bases, J shed 4 bases, and the junction held 10 bases outside the gene matches. Germline assignment: CDR1 SGDLS and CDR2 YYNGEE. CDR3 length equals 17 residues. The CDR3 spells CASSVAPQGAPSTEAFF. The CDR3 DNA follows: TGTGCCAGCAGCGTAGCTCCACAGGGGGCCCCAAGCACTGAAGCTTTCTTT.

As concerns this clonotype: The junction differs from germline at one of its ends, possibly a read error. This rearrangement joins TRBV19 to TRBJ1-1, with D unresolved. The CDR3 covers 14 residues. Per the germline V gene, CDR1 is LNHDA and CDR2 is SQIVND (reference sequence). The CDR3 DNA reads TGTGCCAGTGGTATAGGTCACGGGTACACTGAAGCTTTCTTT. Translating it yields CASGIGHGYTEAFF.

This clonotype was counted at least ten times. V and J are TRBV7-3 and TRBJ2-7, with 9 bases matching TRBD1. With V trimmed by 5 bases and J by 6 bases, 11 bases remained unmatched. CDR1 and CDR2 (germline): SGHTA, FQGTGA. This CDR3 contains 15 residues. The DNA for the CDR3 is TGTGCCAGCAGCCCTCCTCCGGGACAGGGCGGCGAGCAGTACTTC. This gives the protein CASSPPPGQGGEQYF.

This clonotype was seen ten or more times. The chain links TRBV7-2 to TRBJ1-4; D is uncertain. The germline V gene has CDR1 SGHTA and CDR2 FQGNSA. The CDR3 has 15 residues. V dropped 1 base and J dropped 4 bases, with 10 bases sitting between them. This CDR3 reads CASSLGAGSNEKLFF. Here the CDR3 DNA reads TGTGCCAGCAGCTTAGGGGCGGGGAGTAATGAAAAACTGTTTTTT.

This clonotype has a handful of counts. The V call is TRBV20-1, the J call TRBJ2-7; D is possibly TRBD2 (5 bases). Trimming removed 6 bases from V and 0 bases from J, with 21 bases in between. Germline assignment: CDR1 DFQATT and CDR2 SNEGSKA (reference sequence). This CDR3 spans 16 amino acids. CDR3 nucleotides: TGCAGTGCCGATTTCGTTGCGGGCCAAAGCTCCTACGAGCAGTACTTC. Protein sequence: CSADFVAGQSSYEQYF.

The J gene is TRBJ2-2, the V gene TRBV12-3 or TRBV12-4, with D possibly being TRBD1 or TRBD2 (5 bases each). Trimming shortened V by 3 bases and J by 10 bases, and 15 bases separated the two germline ends. The CDR3 is 14 residues long. The CDR3 DNA is TGTGCCAGCAGTTTCGAGGGACCTCCCTCGGAGCTGTTTTTT. Its translation is CASSFEGPPSELFF.